The 27 T cell receptor beta chains listed next were all sequenced from one sample in a study of T cell responses to AZD1222 COVID-19 vaccine (dated by TCRdb to the early 2020s). Preparation of the library involved the immunoSEQ multiplex PCR assay. Entries here come from immuneACCESS through TCRdb and include only in-frame sequences with V and J called. Some clones fail to appear in such tables; in the studies checked, an unresolved V gene covers under half of the shortfall, and the cause of the remainder is unknown. Counted in this sample were roughly 150,000 clones; more than 85% of them appeared once. The ten largest clones represent 6.9% of the sample. What this sample's time point label stands for: sample from adult after SARS-CoV-2 infection, after symptom onset. The source was peripheral blood, collected after recovery from COVID-19. These receptors were obtained from an adult who had recovered from COVID-19.

The rearrangement uses TRBV19 and TRBJ2-7; maybe TRBD2 (6 bases). The CDR3 consists of 12 residues. V was cut by 1 base and J by 5 bases, with 6 bases left in between. Per germline, CDR1 LNHDA and CDR2 SQIVND (reference sequence). The CDR3 loop is CASSIAGDEQYF. For the CDR3, the DNA is TGTGCCAGTAGTATAGCGGGGGACGAGCAGTACTTC.

The chain combines TRBV15 with TRBJ2-1; 11 bases are a match to TRBD2. V was clipped by 8 bases and J by 7 bases; unmatched bases: 13. The germline CDR1 and CDR2 sequences are LNHNV and YYDKDF (reference sequence). CDR3 length: 16 residues. CDR3 protein: CATGGTSGPEKNEQFF. CDR3 DNA: TGTGCCACCGGCGGGACTAGCGGCCCTGAGAAAAATGAGCAGTTCTTC.

This clone was seen only once. This chain joins TRBV5-4 and TRBJ1-2, with 9 bases matching TRBD1. V lost 4 bases to trimming and J lost 3 bases; unmatched junction nucleotides: 4. This CDR3 region has 14 residues. Germline V CDR1 and CDR2: SGHNT, YYREEE (reference sequence). The CDR3, as DNA: TGTGCCAGCAGCGAGGACAGGGGAGACTATGGCTACACCTTC. Its protein is CASSEDRGDYGYTF.

This chain uses TRBV2 with TRBJ2-5; 8 bases line up with TRBD2. The CDR3 totals 14 residues. The germline V gene encodes CDR1 SNHLY and CDR2 FYNNEI. J gave up 6 bases and V 2 bases, and 5 bases lay outside the gene matches. DNA for the CDR3: TGTGCCAGCAGTGAAAGGCTAGCGGGCCAGACCCAGTACTTC. Translating it yields CASSERLAGQTQYF. Full variable domain (outside the CDR3, taken from reference TRBV2 and TRBJ2-5): EPEVTQTPSHQVTQMGQEVILRCVPISNHLYFYWYRQILGQKVEFLVSFYNNEISEKSEIFDDQFSVERPDGSNFTLKIRSTKLEDSAMYFCASSERLAGQTQYFGPGTRLLVL.

This clone was counted once. The chain links TRBV5-4 to TRBJ2-1; D possibly matches TRBD1 or TRBD2 (5 bases each). Germline CDR1 and CDR2: SGHNT and YYREEE (reference sequence). Deletions cut 0 bases from V and 13 bases from J, with 11 bases between. This CDR3 contains 12 residues. This CDR3 is CASSLARDVQFF. CDR3 DNA sequence: TGTGCCAGCAGCTTGGCCCGGGACGTACAGTTCTTC.

The rearrangement uses TRBV18 and TRBJ1-6; D may be TRBD1 (5 bases). V shed 7 bases and J shed 8 bases, with 9 bases lying between them. Germline V CDR1 and CDR2: KGHSH, LQKENI. CDR3 length: 12 amino acids. CDR3 nucleotides: TGTGCCAGCTTAACGGGGGATTCACCCCTCCACTTT. Translation gives CASLTGDSPLHF.

The J gene is TRBJ1-1, the V gene TRBV6-6; TRBD1 might be the D (5 bases). Germline CDR1 MNHNY, CDR2 SVGAGI (reference sequence). The CDR3 is 16 amino acids. Trimming left V 6 bases short and J 2 bases short, with 19 bases between. This CDR3 is CASSHIPGTRNTEAFF. CDR3 bases: TGTGCCAGCAGCCACATCCCCGGGACGCGCAACACTGAAGCTTTCTTT.

This chain links TRBV7-8 with TRBJ1-5; 11 bases fit TRBD1. The CDR3 extends over 15 amino acids. Germline CDR1 is SGHVS and CDR2 is FQNEAQ. J was trimmed by 5 bases and V by 3 bases; bases with no gene match: 3. The CDR3 DNA sequence: TGTGCCAGCAGCTTCGGGACAGGGGGGGATCAGCCCCAGCATTTT. Its translation is CASSFGTGGDQPQHF. Using reference TRBV7-8 and TRBJ1-5 for the parts outside the CDR3, the full variable domain is GAGVSQSPRYKVAKRGQDVALRCDPISGHVSLFWYQQALGQGPEFLTYFQNEAQLDKSGLPSDRFFAERPEGSVSTLKIQRTQQEDSAVYLCASSFGTGGDQPQHFGDGTRLSIL.

The chain employs TRBV7-3 and TRBJ2-1; a weak D match, TRBD2 (6 bases). The V gene's germline CDR1 is SGHTA and CDR2 FQGTGA. The CDR3 extends over 13 amino acids. V dropped 5 bases and J dropped 5 bases, with 10 bases sitting between them. The CDR3 DNA reads as TGTGCCAGCAGCCAACCGGGGGACAATGAGCAGTTCTTC. Encoded protein: CASSQPGDNEQFF.

This clone has just a few counts. This rearrangement joins TRBV5-1 to TRBJ2-5; perhaps TRBD1 as D (6 bases). The germline V gene has CDR1 SGHRS and CDR2 YFSETQ. The length of the CDR3 is 14 residues. V shed 3 bases and J shed 1 base, with 10 bases lying between them. The CDR3 reads CASSSRTAQETQYF. The DNA of the CDR3 is TGCGCCAGCAGCTCCCGGACAGCCCAAGAGACCCAGTACTTC.

The chain couples TRBV5-1 to TRBJ2-7; D may be TRBD1 (6 bases). Trimming removed 4 bases from V and 0 bases from J, with 11 bases in between. This CDR3 spans 14 amino acids. Germline lookup yields CDR1 SGHRS and CDR2 YFSETQ. Written as DNA, the CDR3 is TGCGCCAGCAGCCCTCAGGGGAGCTCCTACGAGCAGTACTTC. Its protein product is CASSPQGSSYEQYF.

The genes are TRBV29-1 and TRBJ2-3; 9 bases are a match to TRBD2. Germline trimming cut 0 bases from V and 4 bases from J; bases unmatched to any gene: 5. This CDR3 region has 15 residues. Germline V gene sequence: CDR1 SQVTM, CDR2 ANQGSEA. The chain's CDR3 is CSVEERGGVADTQYF. The CDR3 nucleotides are TGCAGCGTTGAAGAGCGGGGGGGCGTCGCAGATACGCAGTATTTT.

The chain carries TRBV5-5 and TRBJ2-3, with unresolved D. The CDR3 has 13 amino acids. With 4 bases removed from V and 5 bases from J, the gap between germline ends came to 11 bases. The germline V gene has CDR1 SGHKS and CDR2 YYEKEE (reference sequence). DNA for the CDR3: TGTGCCAGCAGCGGGCTGGTTGAAGATACGCAGTATTTT. The encoded protein is CASSGLVEDTQYF.

The chain is built from TRBV12-5 and TRBJ2-7; TRBD1 agrees at 7 bases. The V and J ends lost 4 bases and 5 bases, in that order; junction bases with no gene match: 8. The CDR3 totals 14 residues. Germline V gene lookup returns CDR1 LGHNT and CDR2 FRNRAP. CDR3 loop: CASGWARGNNEQYF. The CDR3 DNA reads as TGTGCTAGTGGTTGGGCCAGGGGGAACAACGAGCAGTACTTC.

The V gene is TRBV5-8, the J gene TRBJ2-1; 8 bases map to TRBD2. CDR1 and CDR2 from the germline V gene are SGHTS and YDEGEE. This CDR3 is built from 14 residues. The V segment lost 4 bases and the J segment 4 bases; nucleotides outside the gene matches: 4. The CDR3 is CASSRREGYNEQFF. Written as DNA, the CDR3 is TGTGCCAGCAGCCGCCGGGAGGGGTACAATGAGCAGTTCTTC.

The rearrangement joins TRBV4-3 to TRBJ1-1; D call uncertain. The CDR3 contains 13 residues. CDR1 is LGHNA, CDR2 YSLEER, per germline. Trimming removed 5 bases from V and 9 bases from J, with 16 bases in between. CDR3 amino acids: CASSDRAAVKAFF. CDR3 bases: TGCGCCAGCAGCGATAGAGCAGCGGTTAAAGCTTTCTTT.

CDR3 residues: CASSQGVVAGGGELFF. The CDR3 DNA reads TGCGCCAGCAGCCAAGGAGTAGTGGCAGGGGGCGGGGAGCTGTTTTTT. The chain has TRBV4-1 and TRBJ2-2; 7 positions agree with TRBD1. This CDR3 is built from 16 residues. CDR1 is MGHRA and CDR2 is YSYEKL in the germline V gene. Losses at the gene ends were 1 base for V and 7 bases for J; bases not matched to a gene: 9.

This clone was counted only a few times. Here the CDR3 reads CASSAPGASNYGYTF. The CDR3 DNA reads TGTGCCAGCAGCGCCCCGGGAGCTTCAAACTATGGCTACACCTTC. V usage is TRBV5-4 and J usage is TRBJ1-2; no clear D gene. V was pared by 4 bases and J by 2 bases, with 15 bases between. CDR3 size: 15 residues. Germline V lookup: CDR1 SGHNT, CDR2 YYREEE (reference sequence). Full variable domain (missing parts from reference TRBV5-4 and TRBJ1-2): ETGVTQSPTHLIKTRGQQVTLRCSSQSGHNTVSWYQQALGQGPQFIFQYYREEENGRGNFPPRFSGLQFPNYSSELNVNALELDDSALYLCASSAPGASNYGYTFGSGTRLTVV.

The chain recombines TRBV6-1 with TRBJ2-4; D may match TRBD1 or TRBD2 (5 bases each). This CDR3 contains 20 residues. Germline V lookup: CDR1 MNHNS, CDR2 SASEGT. The ends were cut back, 1 base at V and 0 bases at J, with 22 bases in the middle. This CDR3 reads CASSEDRLEGTPIAKNIQYF. CDR3 in DNA: TGTGCCAGCAGTGAAGATAGGCTCGAGGGGACCCCTATAGCCAAAAACATTCAGTACTTC.

The chain uses TRBV28 and TRBJ2-1; D call uncertain. Trimming took off 2 bases at V and 8 bases at J, with 10 bases between the two ends. There are 13 residues in the CDR3. Germline V CDR1 and CDR2: MDHEN, SYDVKM. The DNA of the CDR3 is TGTGCCAGCAGTTTACCCGTGAGGTATGAGCAGTTCTTC. The encoded protein is CASSLPVRYEQFF. Filled out from reference TRBV28 and TRBJ2-1, the complete variable domain reads DVKVTQSSRYLVKRTGEKVFLECVQDMDHENMFWYRQDPGLGLRLIYFSYDVKMKEKGDIPEGYSVSREKKERFSLILESASTNQTSMYLCASSLPVRYEQFFGPGTRLTVL.

In its sample, this clone was seen a few times. CDR3: CASSLSDARTDTQYF. CDR3 bases: TGTGCCAGCAGTTTATCGGACGCCCGAACAGATACGCAGTATTTT. The genes are TRBV27 and TRBJ2-3; unclear D gene. This CDR3 region has 15 residues. Germline V gene data show CDR1 as MNHEY and CDR2 as SMNVEV (reference sequence). V lost 0 bases and J lost 3, with 10 bases in between.

This clone has just a few counts. The chain uses TRBV11-2 and TRBJ1-1; the match to TRBD1 covers 7 bases. Germline CDR1 and CDR2: SGHAT and FQNNGV. The J segment lost 4 bases and the V segment lost 6 bases, leaving 8 bases of the junction unmatched. The CDR3 runs to 14 residues. CDR3 DNA sequence: TGTGCCAGCAGTTCCGACAGGGTCGGCACTGAAGCTTTCTTT. This gives the protein CASSSDRVGTEAFF.

The J gene is TRBJ1-5, the V gene TRBV6-5, with D unclear. The CDR3 runs 15 residues. Trimming stripped 5 bases from V and 0 bases from J, with 11 bases between. Germline CDR1 and CDR2: MNHEY and SVGAGI. CDR3 sequence reads: CASSSRTLSNQPQHF. CDR3 DNA: TGTGCCAGCAGTAGCCGGACGCTTAGCAATCAGCCCCAGCATTTT.

In this sample, this clone turned up a few times. The genes are TRBV7-4 and TRBJ1-1; TRBD1 might be the D (5 bases). The CDR3 contains 14 residues. Germline V gene lookup returns CDR1 SGHVT and CDR2 SQSDAQ. The ends were cut back, 5 bases at V and 3 bases at J, with 13 bases in the middle. The CDR3 sequence: CASSASGKHTEAFF. The CDR3 nucleotides read TGTGCCAGCAGCGCCTCAGGGAAGCACACTGAAGCTTTCTTT.

The chain employs TRBV7-2 and TRBJ2-2; TRBD2 matches at 14 bases. CDR1 SGHTA and CDR2 FQGNSA come from the germline V gene. With 7 bases clipped from V and 3 bases from J, the junction kept 4 bases outside the gene matches. CDR3 length: 16 residues. CDR3 region: CASTRLAGGDTGELFF. CDR3 in DNA: TGTGCCAGCACCCGACTAGCGGGGGGGGACACCGGGGAGCTGTTTTTT.

The rearrangement uses TRBV11-1 and TRBJ2-5; 9 bases agree with TRBD1. With V trimmed by 5 bases and J by 3 bases, 4 bases remained unmatched. There are 14 residues in the CDR3. Germline loops: CDR1 SGHAT, CDR2 FQDESV (reference sequence). Here the CDR3 reads CASSPRDREETQYF. The CDR3 DNA follows: TGTGCCAGCAGCCCTAGGGACAGGGAAGAGACCCAGTACTTC.

This chain joins TRBV6-2 or TRBV6-3 and TRBJ2-1, with D perhaps matching TRBD2 (6 bases). CDR1 MNHEY and CDR2 SVGEGT come from the germline V gene. V shed 6 bases and J shed 5 bases, with 20 bases lying between them. The CDR3 covers 16 residues. This CDR3 is CASSPLQAGRDNEQFF. CDR3 sequence (DNA): TGTGCCAGCAGCCCCCTCCAAGCGGGCCGAGACAATGAGCAGTTCTTC.